This T cell receptor (beta chain) comes out of a study of control samples from healthy donors and cancer patients. The protocol was immunoSEQ multiplex PCR, while the TCRdb copy is restricted to in-frame clones and leaves out a portion. The sample has 100,000 to 150,000 clones; roughly 92% are singletons. The sequencing input was blood. The receptor was isolated from a man aged 18 to 35 in good health.

The CDR3 nucleotides read TGTGCCAGCAGCACAGCCCAGGGTGAGCAGTTCTTC. Residues: CASSTAQGEQFF. The gene calls are TRBV7-9 and TRBJ2-1; tentative D call: TRBD1 (5 bases). This CDR3 is 12 amino acids long. Trimming took 5 bases from V and 9 from J, leaving 11 bases between them. Germline CDR1 reads SEHNR; CDR2 reads FQNEAQ (reference sequence).